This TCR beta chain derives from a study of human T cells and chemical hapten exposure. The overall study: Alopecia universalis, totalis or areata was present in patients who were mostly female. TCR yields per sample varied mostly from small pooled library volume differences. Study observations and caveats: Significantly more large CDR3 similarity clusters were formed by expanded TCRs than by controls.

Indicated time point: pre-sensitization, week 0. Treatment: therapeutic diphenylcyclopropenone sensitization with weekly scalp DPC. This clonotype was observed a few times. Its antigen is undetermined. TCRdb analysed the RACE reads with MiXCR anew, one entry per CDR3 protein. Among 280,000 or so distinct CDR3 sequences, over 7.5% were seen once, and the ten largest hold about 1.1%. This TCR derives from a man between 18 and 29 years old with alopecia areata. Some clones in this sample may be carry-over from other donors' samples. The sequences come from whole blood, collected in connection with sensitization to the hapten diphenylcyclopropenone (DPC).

Here the CDR3 reads CASSSPGTVTQYF. In DNA form, the CDR3 reads TGTGCCAGCAGCTCGCCCGGGACAGTAACGCAGTATTTT. The rearrangement links TRBV7-3 to TRBJ2-3; 7 bases are a match to TRBD1. From germline, CDR1 is SGHTA and CDR2 FQGTGA. CDR3 length: 13 residues. The J segment lost 9 bases and the V segment lost 4 bases, leaving 7 bases of the junction unmatched.